This T cell receptor beta chain was found in a study of blood T cell repertoires in COVID-19. Across the study: The samples span acute and convalescent COVID-19 from the United States, Italy and Spain.

The CDR3 has 14 amino acids. The germline gives CDR1 LNHDA, CDR2 SQIVND (reference sequence). The V end lost 5 bases, the J end lost 0 bases, and 9 bases lay between the germline ends. Profiling relied on immunoSEQ multiplex PCR, and the TCRdb table lists in-frame clones only, not all of them. The data hold roughly 99,000 clones, with about nine tenths observed a single time. The source of this sequence is a man in his forties or fifties with active or convalescent COVID-19. The rearrangement links TRBV19 to TRBJ2-3; D is ambiguous. Sample: peripheral blood. This chain's CDR3 is CASSPPGSTDTQYF. In nucleotides, the CDR3 is TGTGCCAGTAGTCCCCCAGGTAGCACAGATACGCAGTATTTT. Filled out from reference TRBV19 and TRBJ2-3, the complete variable domain reads DGGITQSPKYLFRKEGQNVTLSCEQNLNHDAMYWYRQDPGQGLRLIYYSQIVNDFQKGDIAEGYSVSREKKESFPLTVTSAQKNPTAFYLCASSPPGSTDTQYFGPGTRLTVL.